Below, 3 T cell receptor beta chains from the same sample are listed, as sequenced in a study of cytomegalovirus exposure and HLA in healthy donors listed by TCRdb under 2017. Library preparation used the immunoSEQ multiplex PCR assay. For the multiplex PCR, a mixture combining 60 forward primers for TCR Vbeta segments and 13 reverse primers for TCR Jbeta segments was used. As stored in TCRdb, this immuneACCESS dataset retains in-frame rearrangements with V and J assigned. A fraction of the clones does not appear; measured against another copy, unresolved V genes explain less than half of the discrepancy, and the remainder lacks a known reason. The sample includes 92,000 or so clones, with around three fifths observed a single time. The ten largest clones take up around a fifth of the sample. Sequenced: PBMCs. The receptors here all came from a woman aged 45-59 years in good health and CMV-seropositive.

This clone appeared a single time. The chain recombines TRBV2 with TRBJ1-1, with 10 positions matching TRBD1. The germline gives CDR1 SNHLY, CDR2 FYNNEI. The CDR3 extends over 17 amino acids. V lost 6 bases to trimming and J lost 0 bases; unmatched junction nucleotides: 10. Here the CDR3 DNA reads TGTGCCAGCAGGAGTCGGACAGGGGGGATCATGAACACTGAAGCTTTCTTT. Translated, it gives CASRSRTGGIMNTEAFF. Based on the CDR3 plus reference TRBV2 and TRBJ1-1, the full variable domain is EPEVTQTPSHQVTQMGQEVILRCVPISNHLYFYWYRQILGQKVEFLVSFYNNEISEKSEIFDDQFSVERPDGSNFTLKIRSTKLEDSAMYFCASRSRTGGIMNTEAFFGQGTRLTVV.

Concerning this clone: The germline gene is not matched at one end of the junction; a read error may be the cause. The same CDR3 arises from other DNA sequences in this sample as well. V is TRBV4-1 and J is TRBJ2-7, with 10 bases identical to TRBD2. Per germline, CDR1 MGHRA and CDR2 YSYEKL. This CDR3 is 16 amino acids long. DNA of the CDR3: TGTGCCAGCAGCCAAGAAGTAGCGGGGGGCTTCTACGAGCAGTACTTC. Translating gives CASSQEVAGGFYEQYF.

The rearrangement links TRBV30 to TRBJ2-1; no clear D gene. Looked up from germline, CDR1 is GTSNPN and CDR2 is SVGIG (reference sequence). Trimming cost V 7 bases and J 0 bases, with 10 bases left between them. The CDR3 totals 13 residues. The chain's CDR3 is CAFTRSSYNEQFF. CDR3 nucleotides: TGTGCCTTTACAAGGAGCTCCTACAATGAGCAGTTCTTC.